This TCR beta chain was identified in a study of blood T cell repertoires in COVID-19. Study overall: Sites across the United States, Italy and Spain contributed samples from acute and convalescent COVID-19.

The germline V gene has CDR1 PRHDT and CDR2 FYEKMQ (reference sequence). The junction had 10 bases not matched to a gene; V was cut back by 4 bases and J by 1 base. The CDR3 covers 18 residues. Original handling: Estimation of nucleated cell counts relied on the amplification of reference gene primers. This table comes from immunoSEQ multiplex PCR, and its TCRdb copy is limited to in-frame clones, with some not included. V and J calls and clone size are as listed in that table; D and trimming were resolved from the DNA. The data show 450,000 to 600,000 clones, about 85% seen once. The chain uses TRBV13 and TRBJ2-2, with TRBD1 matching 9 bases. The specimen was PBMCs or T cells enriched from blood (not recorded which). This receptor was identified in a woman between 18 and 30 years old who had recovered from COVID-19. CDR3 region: CASSWLDWTGVNTGELFF. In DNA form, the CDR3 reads TGTGCCAGCAGCTGGCTTGACTGGACAGGGGTGAACACCGGGGAGCTGTTTTTT.